The sequence of this T cell receptor beta chain was determined in a study of glioma-infiltrating T cells after dendritic cell vaccination. Assay: immunoSEQ multiplex PCR; the TCRdb copy retains only in-frame clones and omits some. This table holds 60,000 to 70,000 clones, approximately 85% found once. This clone is a singleton in its sample. The germline V and J ends were trimmed by 0 bases and 7 bases, with 13 bases remaining between them. Per the germline V gene, CDR1 is SGHRS and CDR2 is YFSETQ. The CDR3 is 14 residues long. PBMC sampling occurred before vaccination, two weeks after the third dose, and at progression.

Here the sequenced sample was blood, taken before dendritic cell vaccination. This sequence originates from a human donor with glioblastoma. The chain combines TRBV5-1 with TRBJ1-1; D ambiguous. The chain's CDR3 is CASSLGTQKSEAFF. For the CDR3, the DNA is TGCGCCAGCAGCTTGGGGACTCAGAAAAGTGAAGCTTTCTTT.